This note documents a single T cell receptor (beta chain) sequence. Its specificity is not known. The record originates from a study of OX40 agonist ivuxolimab in advanced cancers. Findings of the study overall: The specificity for antigen of the expanded peripheral T cells was not determined. There were also nonresponders showing low normalized T-cell clonal expansion. Some of the lowest clonal expansion was seen in partial responders at 0.1-3.0 mg/kg. The average count of expanded clones was higher among CD8+ T cells than among CD4+.

Per the germline V gene, CDR1 is KGHSH and CDR2 is LQKENI. This CDR3 is 17 amino acids long. V was clipped by 3 bases and J by 3 bases, with 15 bases between them. Assay used: immunoSEQ multiplex PCR; TCRdb lists only in-frame clones, some missing. This table holds around 70,000 clones, around 90% found once. This specimen consisted of CD4+ or CD8+ T cells sorted from blood, obtained in a trial of the OX40 agonist ivuxolimab. This receptor was obtained from an adult with an advanced solid tumor such as melanoma, head and neck, liver or kidney cancer. The gene calls are TRBV18 and TRBJ1-6; a possible D gene is TRBD1 (5 bases). CDR3 region: CASSPETGRLYNSPLHF. The CDR3 DNA is TGTGCCAGCTCACCCGAAACAGGAAGACTCTATAATTCACCCCTCCACTTT.